This T cell receptor beta chain is drawn from a study of neoadjuvant anti-PD-1 for oral cavity cancer. The length of the CDR3 is 11 residues. The V gene's germline CDR1 is DFQATT and CDR2 SNEGSKA (reference sequence). V lost 3 bases and J lost 7, with 6 bases in between. Stated time point: after neoadjuvant nivolumab, at surgical resection. TCRdb's copy holds only in-frame clones and misses some; the assay was immunoSEQ multiplex PCR. The sample includes over 65,000 clones, 86% seen only once; the top ten take around 2.6%. This chain connects TRBV20-1 to TRBJ1-4, with D uncertain. Sequencing was performed on PBMCs, taken after nivolumab (anti-PD-1) treatment. The receptor's source is a person between 35 and 79 years old with oral cavity squamous cell carcinoma. DNA for the CDR3: TGCAGTGCTAGTCGTACTGAAAAACTGTTTTTT. It codes for CSASRTEKLFF.